A single sample is the source of the 22 T cell receptor beta chains below, sequenced in a study of regulatory T cells in long-lasting Graves disease. The authors built TCR beta libraries using iRepertoire HTBI primers and Arm-PCR of CDR3 regions. TCRdb independently ran MiXCR on the multiplex PCR reads; one entry per CDR3 protein. The sample lists some 370,000 distinct CDR3 sequences, 20% to 25% seen once, with about 27% in the top ten. Described time point: persistent/refractory GD, antithyroid drugs over 5 years with positive TRAb. Making the TCR library involved RNA that had been extracted from PBMCs. Sequencing was performed on peripheral blood mononuclear cells (PBMCs), taken when the disease was refractory, from a patient treated with antithyroid drugs. The receptors shown here come from a woman aged 40 to 49 with Graves disease.

The chain links TRBV4-1 to TRBJ2-5, with 10 bases that match TRBD2. CDR3 length equals 18 residues. Germline V gives CDR1 MGHRA, CDR2 YSYEKL. Unmatched junction bases numbered 13, after V lost 1 base and J lost 5 bases. CDR3: CASSQVYSGRAYAETQYF. In DNA, the CDR3 is TGCGCCAGCAGCCAAGTGTACAGCGGGAGGGCCTATGCGGAGACCCAGTACTTC.

The rearrangement joins TRBV27 to TRBJ1-2; D perhaps matches TRBD1 (5 bases). The V gene lost 5 bases and the J gene lost 6 bases, with 22 bases spanning the gap. CDR1 and CDR2 from the germline V gene are MNHEY and SMNVEV (reference sequence). The CDR3 has 16 amino acids. CDR3 loop: CASSPSYPGRIDGYTF. For the CDR3, the DNA is TGTGCCAGCAGTCCCAGCTACCCGGGACGGATCGATGGCTACACCTTC.

The chain carries TRBV27 and TRBJ1-2; a weak D match, TRBD1 (6 bases). CDR3 length equals 15 residues. Germline values: CDR1 MNHEY, CDR2 SMNVEV (reference sequence). V lost 5 bases and J lost 4, with 17 bases in between. CDR3 coding DNA: TGTGCCAGCAGTCCATCCCAAACAGGGCTCTATGGCTACACCTTC. Translated, it gives CASSPSQTGLYGYTF.

The V and J genes are TRBV20-1 and TRBJ2-5; 8 bases agree with TRBD2. This CDR3 has 13 residues. Germline trimming cut 4 bases from V and 2 bases from J; bases unmatched to any gene: 3. CDR1 is DFQATT and CDR2 is SNEGSKA in the germline V gene (reference sequence). The CDR3 nucleotides are TGCAGTGCTACCGGGACTAGACAAGAGACCCAGTACTTC. Its protein is CSATGTRQETQYF.

This clonotype showed up many times. The chain links TRBV28 to TRBJ2-7; TRBD2 might be the D (6 bases). V was trimmed by 4 bases and J by 2 bases, leaving 9 bases between them. The germline V gene encodes CDR1 MDHEN and CDR2 SYDVKM. This CDR3 comprises 13 residues. CDR3 sequence reads: CASSYRGTYEQYF. CDR3 bases: TGTGCCAGCAGTTACCGGGGGACCTACGAGCAGTACTTC.

The genes are TRBV13 and TRBJ2-4; 9 nucleotides align to TRBD1. This CDR3 comprises 16 residues. Trimming took 5 bases from V and 6 from J; bases not matched to a gene: 11. Germline CDR1 and CDR2: PRHDT and FYEKMQ (reference sequence). The CDR3 nucleotides read TGTGCCAGCAGCCCAGGACAGGGGAGAGGAGGAAACATTCAGTACTTC. It translates to CASSPGQGRGGNIQYF. Drawing the rest from reference TRBV13 and TRBJ2-4, the complete variable domain is AAGVIQSPRHLIKEKRETATLKCYPIPRHDTVYWYQQGPGQDPQFLISFYEKMQSDKGSIPDRFSAQQFSDYHSELNMSSLELGDSALYFCASSPGQGRGGNIQYFGAGTRLSVL.

This clonotype was observed many times. The J gene is TRBJ2-7, the V gene TRBV28; D unclear. In germline, CDR1 is MDHEN, CDR2 SYDVKM. The CDR3 spans 11 residues. V was cut by 10 bases and J by 3 bases, with 10 bases left in between. CDR3 in amino acids: CATRRIYEQYF. Here the CDR3 DNA reads TGTGCCACCAGACGGATCTACGAGCAGTACTTC.

This clonotype was found many times. This rearrangement joins TRBV7-6 to TRBJ1-2; 8 nucleotides agree with TRBD1. V was pared by 4 bases and J by 2 bases, with 3 bases of the junction left unmatched. Germline values: CDR1 SGHVS, CDR2 FNYEAQ. The CDR3 has 14 amino acids. The CDR3 bases are TGTGCCAGCAGCTCCCGGACAGGGAACTATGGCTACACCTTC. Its translation: CASSSRTGNYGYTF.

This clonotype appeared many times. V gene TRBV6-5 combines with J gene TRBJ2-5; unclear D gene. The CDR3 sequence is 14 residues long. CDR1 and CDR2 from the germline V gene are MNHEY and SVGAGI. V lost 4 bases to trimming and J lost 1 base, with 10 bases between them. The CDR3 loop reads CASSSSRGQETQYF. DNA of the CDR3: TGTGCCAGCAGTTCGAGTAGAGGCCAAGAGACCCAGTACTTC.

This rearrangement joins TRBV29-1 to TRBJ2-7; weak D call: TRBD2 (5 bases). This CDR3 is built from 15 residues. V lost 3 bases and J lost 4, with 19 bases in between. Germline V gene sequence: CDR1 SQVTM, CDR2 ANQGSEA. Here the CDR3 DNA reads TGCAGCGTTGAGGACTCAAGAGATTTTGGATACGAGCAGTACTTC. Residues: CSVEDSRDFGYEQYF.

The V call is TRBV28, the J call TRBJ2-1, with 7 bases matching TRBD2. The CDR3 consists of 14 residues. Trimming cost V 5 bases and J 8 bases; bases outside gene matches: 9. From germline, CDR1 is MDHEN and CDR2 SYDVKM. In DNA, the CDR3 is TGTGCCAGCAGTCCGGGCGGGAGCGCGCATGAGCAGTTCTTC. It codes for CASSPGGSAHEQFF.

A remark on this clonotype: This may be a read error: a much more frequent sequence differs by one nucleotide. The conserved closing phenylalanine or tryptophan is absent in this CDR3, likely reflecting a read error. The gene calls are TRBV7-8 and TRBJ1-5; tentative D call: TRBD1 (6 bases). Germline lookup yields CDR1 SGHVS and CDR2 FQNEAQ. CDR3 length: 19 amino acids. V was clipped by 5 bases and J by 0 bases, with 23 bases between them. The CDR3 here is CASSPSDRFRESSNQPQHL. CDR3 coding DNA: TGTGCCAGCAGCCCCTCCGACAGGTTCCGAGAAAGTAGCAATCAGCCCCAGCATCTT.

J is TRBJ2-1 and V is TRBV11-2, with 8 bases aligning to TRBD1. The CDR3 loop spans 18 amino acids. Losses at the gene ends were 1 base for V and 4 bases for J; bases not matched to a gene: 12. The germline V gene encodes CDR1 SGHAT and CDR2 FQNNGV. For the CDR3, the DNA is TGTGCCAGCAGCTTAGGGCAGGGGGCCTCGGTGGGATACAATGAGCAGTTCTTC. Protein product: CASSLGQGASVGYNEQFF.

This clonotype was counted between two and nine times. The CDR3 bases are TGTGCCAGCAGTCCACTTCGAAGCCCCTTAAACACCGGGGAGCTGTTTTTT. Protein product: CASSPLRSPLNTGELFF. The chain joins TRBV27 to TRBJ2-2; D unclear. Trimming cost V 5 bases and J 2 bases, with 18 bases left between them. CDR1 is MNHEY, CDR2 SMNVEV, per germline (reference sequence). This CDR3 is 17 amino acids long.

This chain connects TRBV29-1 to TRBJ2-1; D possibly corresponds to TRBD1 (6 bases). The CDR3 loop spans 14 amino acids. CDR1 SQVTM and CDR2 ANQGSEA come from the germline V gene. V lost 1 base, J lost 1 base, and 8 bases lay in between. CDR3: CSVEGTVSYNEQFF. As DNA, the CDR3 is TGCAGCGTTGAAGGGACAGTATCCTACAATGAGCAGTTCTTC.

The chain has TRBV2 and TRBJ2-3, with D tentatively TRBD2 (6 bases). Trimming pared 1 base from V and 3 bases from J, leaving 11 bases between. The CDR3 runs 15 residues. Germline values: CDR1 SNHLY, CDR2 FYNNEI. The CDR3 here is CASSEEGLATDTQYF. The CDR3 region has the DNA TGTGCCAGCAGTGAAGAAGGGCTAGCGACAGATACGCAGTATTTT.

The CDR3 DNA follows: TGTGCCAGTAGTATATTGGCGGGAGTCGCGGAGACCCAGTACTTC. Translated, it gives CASSILAGVAETQYF. The V call is TRBV19, the J call TRBJ2-5; 7 nucleotides agree with TRBD2. This CDR3 contains 15 residues. Unmatched junction bases numbered 8, after V lost 2 bases and J lost 5 bases. In germline, CDR1 is LNHDA, CDR2 SQIVND (reference sequence).

The rearrangement joins TRBV12-3 or TRBV12-4 to TRBJ2-1; no definite D call. The CDR3 sequence is 16 residues long. V lost 5 bases and J 8 bases, leaving 22 bases between the germline ends. CDR3 nucleotides: TGTGCCAGCAGTCTAGGGTTACACGAATCGAGCGATGAGCAGTTCTTC. This encodes CASSLGLHESSDEQFF.

This clonotype was seen a handful of times. The chain employs TRBV20-1 and TRBJ2-5, with D tentatively TRBD2 (6 bases). Germline V gene lookup returns CDR1 DFQATT and CDR2 SNEGSKA (reference sequence). The CDR3 is 15 residues long. Trimming took off 6 bases at V and 1 base at J, with 18 bases between the two ends. The CDR3 is CSANPVSGAQETQYF. CDR3 coding DNA: TGCAGTGCCAACCCGGTTAGCGGAGCCCAAGAGACCCAGTACTTC.

The chain couples TRBV6-1 to TRBJ2-1; a weak D match, TRBD2 (6 bases). Germline loops: CDR1 MNHNS, CDR2 SASEGT. The CDR3 extends over 13 amino acids. Deletions cut 4 bases from V and 8 bases from J, with 12 bases between. Here the CDR3 reads CASSVGLEDEQFF. The CDR3 region has the DNA TGTGCCAGCAGTGTGGGACTCGAGGATGAGCAGTTCTTC.

This clonotype has a count of ten or more. The chain is built from TRBV2 and TRBJ2-7; 9 nucleotides line up with TRBD2. The V gene's germline CDR1 is SNHLY and CDR2 FYNNEI. V trimming: 7 bases; J trimming: 1 base; junction bases outside the gene matches: 8. The CDR3 consists of 15 residues. This CDR3 reads CASKYSGSLSYEQYF. Written as DNA, the CDR3 is TGTGCCAGCAAGTATAGCGGGAGCCTTTCCTACGAGCAGTACTTC.

This clonotype was seen at least ten times. V is TRBV28 and J is TRBJ2-7; 7 bases are shared with TRBD1. This CDR3 has 15 residues. The germline V gene encodes CDR1 MDHEN and CDR2 SYDVKM. J lost 3 bases, V lost 1 base, and 6 bases had no gene match. CDR3: CASSLYLDRSYEQYF. The CDR3 region has the DNA TGTGCCAGCAGTTTATATCTGGACAGGAGCTACGAGCAGTACTTC.